What follows are 13 T cell receptor beta chains derived from one specimen sequenced in a study of beta chain features in type 1 diabetes. Reverse transcribing all isolated RNA meant expressed TCRB transcripts were sequenced. Clones were read by immunoSEQ multiplex PCR, and TCRdb kept only the in-frame ones, dropping some. The repertoire includes 300,000 to 450,000 clones, around an eighth of them detected once, and around 0.0099% sits in the top ten. No cognate antigen is known for these TCRs. Study-level findings and limits: The study found moderately but significantly shorter TCRB CDR3s in all four CD4+ subsets of Type 1 diabetes patients.

Sequenced input: naive CD4+ T cells from blood. The receptor source for this set is a woman aged 18-30 years with type 1 diabetes.

The rearrangement joins TRBV15 to TRBJ2-1, with D uncertain. The CDR3 runs 13 residues. Germline loops: CDR1 LNHNV, CDR2 YYDKDF (reference sequence). V was trimmed by 8 bases and J by 5 bases, leaving 13 bases between them. The CDR3 DNA follows: TGTGCCACCGTCTCACTCCTCCACAATGAGCAGTTCTTC. Encoded protein: CATVSLLHNEQFF.

This clone showed up just a few times. J is TRBJ1-5 and V is TRBV9, with D possibly matching TRBD1 (5 bases). Trimming shortened V by 4 bases and J by 0 bases, and 11 bases separated the two germline ends. Germline assignment: CDR1 SGDLS and CDR2 YYNGEE. The length of the CDR3 is 15 residues. The CDR3 sequence is CASSLEGDSNQPQHF. Written as DNA, the CDR3 is TGTGCCAGCAGCCTCGAAGGGGATAGCAATCAGCCCCAGCATTTT.

The CDR3 nucleotides are TGCGCCAGCAGCCAGGCGGGGTCGACTAGCGGGGGGAATGAGCAGTTCTTC. Its translation: CASSQAGSTSGGNEQFF. This chain uses TRBV4-3 with TRBJ2-1; 13 nucleotides match TRBD2. The CDR3 consists of 17 residues. The V gene end was trimmed by 3 bases and the J gene end by 7 bases; junction bases not matched to a gene: 9. The germline CDR1 and CDR2 sequences are LGHNA and YSLEER.

This clone came up a few times. The chain has TRBV28 and TRBJ1-2, with a possible D match to TRBD1 (5 bases). V gave up 4 bases and J gave up 8 bases, with 17 bases separating them. This CDR3 region has 14 residues. The germline V gene encodes CDR1 MDHEN and CDR2 SYDVKM. This CDR3 is CASSSPQGNRGYTF. For the CDR3, the DNA is TGTGCCAGCAGTTCACCCCAGGGCAATAGGGGCTACACCTTC.

J is TRBJ2-3 and V is TRBV11-3; 13 nucleotides match TRBD2. The CDR3 has 17 residues. V gave up 3 bases and J gave up 1 base; unmatched junction bases: 4. CDR1 and CDR2 from the germline V gene are SGHNT and YENEEA. The CDR3 is CASSLGLAGTGTDTQYF. The CDR3 bases are TGTGCCAGCAGCTTGGGACTAGCGGGAACCGGCACAGATACGCAGTATTTT.

This chain connects TRBV4-3 to TRBJ2-1; a possible D gene is TRBD2 (7 bases). The germline CDR1 and CDR2 sequences are LGHNA and YSLEER. Deletions cut 2 bases from V and 4 bases from J, with 21 bases between. This CDR3 has 18 residues. The chain's CDR3 is CASSQSFRRGTHYNEQFF. In nucleotides, the CDR3 is TGCGCCAGCAGCCAAAGTTTCCGGCGGGGGACACATTACAATGAGCAGTTCTTC.

The table lists this clone with a few counts. The CDR3 DNA follows: TGTGCCAGTAGTAAAGAGGTTATCGGCACTGAAGCTTTCTTT. This encodes CASSKEVIGTEAFF. This chain joins TRBV19 and TRBJ1-1, with D unclear. The CDR3 is 14 amino acids. Trimming pared 4 bases from V and 4 bases from J, leaving 13 bases between. Germline V gene data show CDR1 as LNHDA and CDR2 as SQIVND (reference sequence). Together with reference TRBV19 and TRBJ1-1, the CDR3 gives the full variable domain: DGGITQSPKYLFRKEGQNVTLSCEQNLNHDAMYWYRQDPGQGLRLIYYSQIVNDFQKGDIAEGYSVSREKKESFPLTVTSAQKNPTAFYLCASSKEVIGTEAFFGQGTRLTVV.

This clone was seen only a few times. V and J are TRBV18 and TRBJ1-5; possible D gene TRBD1, 5 bases. This CDR3 has 13 residues. Between the trimmed V and J ends, which lost 6 bases and 5 bases, there was a span of 11 bases. From germline, CDR1 is KGHSH and CDR2 LQKENI. Written as DNA, the CDR3 is TGTGCCAGCTCCGTCGGCAGGGATCAGCCCCAGCATTTT. It encodes CASSVGRDQPQHF.

This clone was counted between two and nine times. V gene TRBV25-1 combines with J gene TRBJ2-2; the match to TRBD2 covers 10 bases. The CDR3 is made up of 17 amino acids. The germline gives CDR1 MGHDK, CDR2 SYGVNS. J was trimmed by 1 base and V by 5 bases; bases with no gene match: 7. The CDR3 reads CASSQLSSGRNTGELFF. DNA for the CDR3: TGTGCCAGCAGTCAACTTTCTAGCGGGAGGAACACCGGGGAGCTGTTTTTT.

This rearrangement joins TRBV4-3 to TRBJ1-1; D is undetermined. There are 14 residues in the CDR3. Germline CDR1 is LGHNA and CDR2 is YSLEER. V was trimmed by 1 base and J by 1 base, leaving 7 bases between them. The CDR3 DNA is TGCGCCAGCAGCCAAGCGCGAGGGAACACTGAAGCTTTCTTT. Amino acid sequence: CASSQARGNTEAFF.

The chain links TRBV28 to TRBJ2-5, with D uncertain. V was clipped by 7 bases and J by 5 bases, with 14 bases between them. CDR3 size: 13 residues. CDR1 MDHEN and CDR2 SYDVKM come from the germline V gene. CDR3 bases: TGTGCCAGCACTATTAGTATTCTGGAGACCCAGTACTTC. Translating gives CASTISILETQYF.

The CDR3 sequence: CASSLLPPRGGSGYTF. In DNA, the CDR3 is TGTGCCAGCAGCTTACTCCCCCCCCGGGGAGGAAGTGGCTACACCTTC. The chain employs TRBV7-9 and TRBJ1-2; D unclear. The CDR3 contains 16 residues. CDR1 is SEHNR, CDR2 FQNEAQ, per germline (reference sequence). V was shortened by 2 bases and J by 7 bases, with 20 bases between the two germline ends.

The V gene is TRBV19, the J gene TRBJ1-1; 9 nucleotides agree with TRBD1. The CDR3 covers 17 residues. V lost 1 base and J lost 1; bases outside the gene matches: 7. Germline V lookup: CDR1 LNHDA, CDR2 SQIVND (reference sequence). Here the CDR3 reads CASSIGLWGQGNTEAFF. CDR3 DNA sequence: TGTGCCAGTAGTATAGGGTTGTGGGGACAGGGGAACACTGAAGCTTTCTTT.